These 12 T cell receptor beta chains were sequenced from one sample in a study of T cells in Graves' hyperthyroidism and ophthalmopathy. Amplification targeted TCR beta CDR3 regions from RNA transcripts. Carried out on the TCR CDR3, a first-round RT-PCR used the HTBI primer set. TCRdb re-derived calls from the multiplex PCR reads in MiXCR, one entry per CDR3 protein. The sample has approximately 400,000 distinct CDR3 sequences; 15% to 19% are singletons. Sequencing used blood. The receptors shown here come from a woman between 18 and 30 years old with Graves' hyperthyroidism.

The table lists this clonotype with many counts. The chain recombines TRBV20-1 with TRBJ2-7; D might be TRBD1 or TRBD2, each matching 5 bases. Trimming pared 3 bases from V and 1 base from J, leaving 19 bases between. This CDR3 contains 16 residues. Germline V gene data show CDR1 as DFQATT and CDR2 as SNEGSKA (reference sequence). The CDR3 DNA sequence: TGCAGTGCTAGGCCTACCGGGACCGCGGCATCCTACGAGCAGTACTTC. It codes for CSARPTGTAASYEQYF.

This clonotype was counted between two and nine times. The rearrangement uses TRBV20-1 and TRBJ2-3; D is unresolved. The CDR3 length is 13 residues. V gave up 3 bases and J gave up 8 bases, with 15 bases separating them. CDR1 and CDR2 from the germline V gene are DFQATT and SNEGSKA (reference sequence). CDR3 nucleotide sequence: TGCAGTGCTAGGGGCCCCCCGACCAGTACGCAGTATTTT. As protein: CSARGPPTSTQYF.

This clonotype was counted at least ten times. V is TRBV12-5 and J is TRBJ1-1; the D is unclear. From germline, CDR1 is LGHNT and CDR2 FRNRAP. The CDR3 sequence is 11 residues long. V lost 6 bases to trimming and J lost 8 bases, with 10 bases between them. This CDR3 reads CASGAGNEAFF. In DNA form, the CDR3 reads TGTGCTAGTGGGGCCGGGAACGAAGCTTTCTTT.

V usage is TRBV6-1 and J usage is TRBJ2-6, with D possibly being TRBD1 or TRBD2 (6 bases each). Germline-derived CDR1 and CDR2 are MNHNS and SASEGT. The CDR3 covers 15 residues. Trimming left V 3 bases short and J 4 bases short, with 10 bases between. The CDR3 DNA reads TGTGCCAGCAGTGATTGGGGGGCCGGGGCCAACGTCCTGACTTTC. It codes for CASSDWGAGANVLTF.

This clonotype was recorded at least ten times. CDR3 sequence reads: CASSKQGLETGELFF. For the CDR3, the DNA is TGTGCCAGCAGTAAACAGGGTTTGGAGACCGGGGAGCTGTTTTTT. The chain has TRBV27 and TRBJ2-2; D may be TRBD1 (6 bases). From germline, CDR1 is MNHEY and CDR2 SMNVEV (reference sequence). With 5 bases removed from V and 5 bases from J, the gap between germline ends came to 15 bases. CDR3 length: 15 amino acids.

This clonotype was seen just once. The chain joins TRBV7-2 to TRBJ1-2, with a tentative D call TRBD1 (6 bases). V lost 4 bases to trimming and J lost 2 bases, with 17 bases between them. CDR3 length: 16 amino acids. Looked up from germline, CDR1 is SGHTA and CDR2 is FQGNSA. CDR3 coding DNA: TGTGCCAGCAGCTCAACTGGACGAGGGGGGAACTATGGCTACACCTTC. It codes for CASSSTGRGGNYGYTF.

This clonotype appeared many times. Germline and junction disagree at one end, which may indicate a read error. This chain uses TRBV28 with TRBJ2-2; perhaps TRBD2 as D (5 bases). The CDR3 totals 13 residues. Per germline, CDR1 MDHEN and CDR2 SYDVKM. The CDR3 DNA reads TGTGCCAGCGGTTTCCGTGCGGGCGGGGAGCTGTTTTTT. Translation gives CASGFRAGGELFF.

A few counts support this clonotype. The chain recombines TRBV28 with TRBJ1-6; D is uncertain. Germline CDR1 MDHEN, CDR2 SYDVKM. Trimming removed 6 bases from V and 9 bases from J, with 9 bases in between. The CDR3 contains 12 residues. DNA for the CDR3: TGTGCCAGCAGGCTAGCTGGTTCACCCCTCCACTTT. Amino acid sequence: CASRLAGSPLHF.

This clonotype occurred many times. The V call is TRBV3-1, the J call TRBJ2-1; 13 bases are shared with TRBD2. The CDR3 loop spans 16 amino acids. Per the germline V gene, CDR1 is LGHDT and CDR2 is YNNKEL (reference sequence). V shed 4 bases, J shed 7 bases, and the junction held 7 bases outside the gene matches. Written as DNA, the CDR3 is TGTGCCAGCAGCCGGGTGACTAGCGGGAGGAAGAATGAGCAGTTCTTC. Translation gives CASSRVTSGRKNEQFF.

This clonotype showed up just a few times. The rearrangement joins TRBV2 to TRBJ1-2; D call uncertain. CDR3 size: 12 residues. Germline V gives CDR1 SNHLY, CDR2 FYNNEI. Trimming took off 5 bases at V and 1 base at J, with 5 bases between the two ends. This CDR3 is CASSYYNYGYTF. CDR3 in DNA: TGTGCCAGCAGTTATTATAACTATGGCTACACCTTC. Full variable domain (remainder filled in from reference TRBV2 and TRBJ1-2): EPEVTQTPSHQVTQMGQEVILRCVPISNHLYFYWYRQILGQKVEFLVSFYNNEISEKSEIFDDQFSVERPDGSNFTLKIRSTKLEDSAMYFCASSYYNYGYTFGSGTRLTVV.

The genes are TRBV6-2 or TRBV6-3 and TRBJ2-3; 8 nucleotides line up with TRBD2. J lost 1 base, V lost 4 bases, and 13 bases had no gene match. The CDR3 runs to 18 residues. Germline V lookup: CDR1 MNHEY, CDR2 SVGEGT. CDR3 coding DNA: TGTGCCAGCAGTTTCCTCATGCCGGGGGGGCCTGGCACAGATACGCAGTATTTT. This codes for CASSFLMPGGPGTDTQYF.

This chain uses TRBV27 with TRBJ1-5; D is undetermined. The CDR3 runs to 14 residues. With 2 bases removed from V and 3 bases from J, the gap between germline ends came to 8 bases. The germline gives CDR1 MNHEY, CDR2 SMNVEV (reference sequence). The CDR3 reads CASSLGPSNQPQHF. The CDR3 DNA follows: TGTGCCAGCAGTTTAGGACCTTCCAATCAGCCCCAGCATTTT.